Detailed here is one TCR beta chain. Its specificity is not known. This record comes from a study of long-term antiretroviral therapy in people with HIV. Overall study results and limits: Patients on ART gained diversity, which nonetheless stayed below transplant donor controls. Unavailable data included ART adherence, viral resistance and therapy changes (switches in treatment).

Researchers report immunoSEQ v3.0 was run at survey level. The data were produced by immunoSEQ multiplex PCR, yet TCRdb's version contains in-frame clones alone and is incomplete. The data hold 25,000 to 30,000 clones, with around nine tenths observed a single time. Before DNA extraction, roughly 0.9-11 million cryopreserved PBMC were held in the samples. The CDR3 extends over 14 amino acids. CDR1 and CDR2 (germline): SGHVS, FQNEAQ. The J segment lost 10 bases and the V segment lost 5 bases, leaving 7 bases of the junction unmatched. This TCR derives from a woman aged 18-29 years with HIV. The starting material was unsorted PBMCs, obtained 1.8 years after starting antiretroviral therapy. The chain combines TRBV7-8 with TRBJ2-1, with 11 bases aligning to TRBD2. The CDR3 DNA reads TGTGCCAGCAGCCCTAGCGGGGGGCTGGGGGAGCAGTTCTTC. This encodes CASSPSGGLGEQFF.